This passage covers 22 T cell receptor beta chains from one sample sequenced in a study of CD8 T cells in ankylosing spondylitis. TCRdb processed the 5' RACE reads anew with MiXCR; each CDR3 protein has one entry. The data hold roughly 180,000 distinct CDR3 sequences, with approximately 10% observed a single time. Input material: blood, either unsorted or a sorted T cell fraction (not recorded which). Receptors were obtained from a male donor with ankylosing spondylitis or in good health (not recorded which).

This clonotype was seen a few times. V and J are TRBV6-2 or TRBV6-3 and TRBJ2-7; no firm D call. Per the germline V gene, CDR1 is MNHEY and CDR2 is SVGEGT. The V end was cut by 0 bases, the J end by 0 bases, with 9 bases between. This CDR3 is built from 15 residues. CDR3 bases: TGTGCCAGCAGTTACTCCGACCAGAGCTCCTACGAGCAGTACTTC. This codes for CASSYSDQSSYEQYF.

This clonotype was counted ten times or more. The J gene is TRBJ1-3, the V gene TRBV14; 7 bases are shared with TRBD1. After removal of 5 bases from V and 2 bases from J, the junction contained 9 bases not matched to a gene. The length of the CDR3 is 16 residues. Germline values: CDR1 SGHDN, CDR2 FVKESK. DNA for the CDR3: TGTGCCAGCAGCACCTCGACAGGGCTTCCTGGAAACACCATATATTTT. Protein product: CASSTSTGLPGNTIYF.

The table lists this clonotype with a few counts. The chain employs TRBV3-1 and TRBJ2-1, with D perhaps given as TRBD1 or TRBD2 (5 bases each). The CDR3 length is 18 residues. Between the trimmed V and J ends, which lost 4 bases and 5 bases, there was a span of 24 bases. Germline V gene sequence: CDR1 LGHDT, CDR2 YNNKEL (reference sequence). The CDR3 spells CASSPNQGPLSGDNEQFF. The CDR3 nucleotides are TGTGCCAGCAGCCCCAACCAGGGCCCCTTAAGCGGTGACAATGAGCAGTTCTTC.

There are a few counts of this clonotype. The gene calls are TRBV11-2 and TRBJ2-7; TRBD1 agrees at 10 bases. V lost 3 bases, J lost 6 bases, and 5 bases stayed unmatched. The CDR3 is 14 amino acids. Germline V gives CDR1 SGHAT, CDR2 FQNNGV. The CDR3 loop reads CASSFGTGVLEQYF. The CDR3 bases are TGTGCCAGCAGCTTCGGGACAGGGGTGCTCGAGCAGTACTTC.

This clonotype has at least ten counts. This rearrangement joins TRBV5-5 to TRBJ1-5; D not certain. Germline assignment: CDR1 SGHKS and CDR2 YYEKEE (reference sequence). Trimming shortened V by 1 base and J by 5 bases, and 10 bases separated the two germline ends. CDR3 size: 14 residues. The CDR3 nucleotides are TGTGCCAGCAGCTTGTCGATGGGATATCAGCCCCAGCATTTT. Its protein product is CASSLSMGYQPQHF.

This clonotype occurred many times. In DNA form, the CDR3 reads TGTGCCAGCAGCGTAGCTAGCGGGGAAGCCTACGAGCAGTACTTC. Protein sequence: CASSVASGEAYEQYF. The chain recombines TRBV9 with TRBJ2-7; 9 bases line up with TRBD2. In germline, CDR1 is SGDLS, CDR2 YYNGEE. The CDR3 extends over 15 amino acids. The junction had 3 bases not matched to a gene; V was cut back by 0 bases and J by 2 bases. Supplemented by reference TRBV9 and TRBJ2-7, the full variable domain reads DSGVTQTPKHLITATGQRVTLRCSPRSGDLSVYWYQQSLDQGLQFLIQYYNGEERAKGNILERFSAQQFPDLHSELNLSSLELGDSALYFCASSVASGEAYEQYFGPGTRLTVT.

The rearrangement joins TRBV11-3 to TRBJ2-4; possible D gene TRBD1, 6 bases. The V gene's germline CDR1 is SGHNT and CDR2 YENEEA. The CDR3 covers 15 residues. Trimming cost V 0 bases and J 3 bases, with 9 bases left between them. DNA for the CDR3: TGTGCCAGCAGCTTAGAAGGACAGAACAAAAACATTCAGTACTTC. Its translation is CASSLEGQNKNIQYF. The full variable domain, rest sourced from reference TRBV11-3 and TRBJ2-4, is EAGVVQSPRYKIIEKKQPVAFWCNPISGHNTLYWYLQNLGQGPELLIRYENEEAVDDSQLPKDRFSAERLKGVDSTLKIQPAELGDSAVYLCASSLEGQNKNIQYFGAGTRLSVL.

This clonotype occurred many times. The chain carries TRBV28 and TRBJ2-7; 11 bases are shared with TRBD1. The germline gives CDR1 MDHEN, CDR2 SYDVKM. There are 16 residues in the CDR3. V was pared by 2 bases and J by 6 bases, with 9 bases of the junction left unmatched. CDR3 amino acids: CASSLRGTGGYFEQYF. CDR3 coding DNA: TGTGCCAGCAGTTTACGCGGGACAGGGGGTTACTTCGAGCAGTACTTC. The entire variable domain, with the rest obtained from reference TRBV28 and TRBJ2-7, is as follows: DVKVTQSSRYLVKRTGEKVFLECVQDMDHENMFWYRQDPGLGLRLIYFSYDVKMKEKGDIPEGYSVSREKKERFSLILESASTNQTSMYLCASSLRGTGGYFEQYFGPGTRLTVT.

This clonotype came up many times. The chain joins TRBV3-1 to TRBJ1-1; 8 bases agree with TRBD1. Germline assignment: CDR1 LGHDT and CDR2 YNNKEL (reference sequence). V lost 4 bases to trimming and J lost 11 bases; unmatched junction nucleotides: 9. The CDR3 is 13 amino acids. As DNA, the CDR3 is TGTGCCAGCAGCCCCTCTGGACAGGGTCGGGCTTTCTTT. This sequence encodes CASSPSGQGRAFF.

This clonotype appeared many times. The V and J genes are TRBV25-1 and TRBJ1-4; D is possibly TRBD1 (5 bases). Trimming took 1 base from V and 8 from J, leaving 14 bases between them. This CDR3 region has 15 residues. The germline gives CDR1 MGHDK, CDR2 SYGVNS. The CDR3 DNA reads TGTGCCAGCAGTGAATTTGGGGGGAGCGGAGAAAAACTGTTTTTT. This codes for CASSEFGGSGEKLFF.

This clonotype came up many times. This chain links TRBV12-3 or TRBV12-4 with TRBJ1-1, with D maybe TRBD1 (6 bases). This CDR3 contains 14 residues. Trimming removed 6 bases from V and 2 bases from J, with 13 bases in between. This CDR3 reads CASRRTVQNTEAFF. The CDR3 region has the DNA TGTGCCAGCAGGCGGACAGTACAAAACACTGAAGCTTTCTTT.

The chain recombines TRBV6-1 with TRBJ2-7; D tentatively reads TRBD1 or TRBD2 (5 bases each). Germline-derived CDR1 and CDR2 are MNHNS and SASEGT. Between the trimmed V and J ends, which lost 6 bases and 2 bases, there was a span of 11 bases. This CDR3 is built from 13 residues. CDR3 region: CASSRLGPYEQYF. DNA of the CDR3: TGTGCCAGCAGCCGACTGGGACCCTACGAGCAGTACTTC.

This clonotype was detected many times. The DNA of the CDR3 is TGCGCCAGCAGCTTGGGTAGCGGGAACTCCTACAATGAGCAGTTCTTC. Protein product: CASSLGSGNSYNEQFF. The gene calls are TRBV5-1 and TRBJ2-1, with 8 bases lining up with TRBD2. V lost 0 bases and J lost 0; bases outside the gene matches: 2. The CDR3 runs 16 residues. Germline CDR1 is SGHRS and CDR2 is YFSETQ. Filled out from reference TRBV5-1 and TRBJ2-1, the complete variable domain reads KAGVTQTPRYLIKTRGQQVTLSCSPISGHRSVSWYQQTPGQGLQFLFEYFSETQRNKGNFPGRFSGRQFSNSRSEMNVSTLELGDSALYLCASSLGSGNSYNEQFFGPGTRLTVL.

This clonotype was detected many times. This chain uses TRBV7-2 with TRBJ2-2; D is perhaps TRBD1 or TRBD2 (6 bases each). V was trimmed by 0 bases and J by 2 bases, leaving 10 bases between them. This CDR3 spans 16 amino acids. Germline V gene data show CDR1 as SGHTA and CDR2 as FQGNSA. CDR3 region: CASSLAPGANTGELFF. CDR3 coding DNA: TGTGCCAGCAGCTTAGCGCCGGGGGCAAACACCGGGGAGCTGTTTTTT.

This clonotype was seen many times. The chain is built from TRBV29-1 and TRBJ2-4; 9 positions match TRBD1. Germline CDR1 and CDR2: SQVTM and ANQGSEA. CDR3 size: 15 residues. V was pared by 6 bases and J by 11 bases, with 17 bases of the junction left unmatched. The CDR3 DNA sequence: TGCAGCGTAGCCTCCGTGGACAGGGGTTTATTAGTTCAGTACTTC. It specifies CSVASVDRGLLVQYF.

In this sample, this clonotype turned up many times. This chain links TRBV29-1 with TRBJ2-7, with 9 positions matching TRBD1. Germline CDR1 and CDR2: SQVTM and ANQGSEA. CDR3 length equals 15 residues. The trim removed 7 bases at V and 2 bases at J, leaving 12 bases unmatched. CDR3 DNA sequence: TGCAGCGCTGAGATCCGCGGGACAGGGACCTACGAGCAGTACTTC. As protein: CSAEIRGTGTYEQYF.

This clonotype has only a few counts. The V and J genes are TRBV30 and TRBJ2-4, with TRBD2 identical over 9 bases. V gave up 3 bases and J gave up 6 bases; unmatched junction bases: 9. Germline CDR1 and CDR2: GTSNPN and SVGIG (reference sequence). This CDR3 has 15 residues. Here the CDR3 DNA reads TGTGCCTGGAGCCCGAATAGCGGGAGCTTAAACATTCAGTACTTC. Its translation is CAWSPNSGSLNIQYF.

This clonotype was seen a few times. The rearrangement uses TRBV7-2 and TRBJ2-2, with 8 bases matching TRBD2. CDR1 is SGHTA and CDR2 is FQGNSA in the germline V gene. The CDR3 runs 15 residues. V lost 3 bases and J lost 7; bases outside the gene matches: 7. This CDR3 reads CASSFDGGANGELFF. The CDR3 region has the DNA TGTGCCAGCAGCTTCGACGGGGGGGCCAACGGGGAGCTGTTTTTT.

This clonotype was detected many times. V is TRBV7-8 and J is TRBJ1-2, with a tentative D call TRBD1 (6 bases). Germline values: CDR1 SGHVS, CDR2 FQNEAQ. Trimming removed 1 base at V and 2 bases at J, with 8 bases between. The CDR3 spans 14 residues. DNA for the CDR3: TGTGCCAGCAGCTTAGTAGGGGGAAACTATGGCTACACCTTC. Residues: CASSLVGGNYGYTF.

There are a few counts of this clonotype. CDR3 region: CSAPPFGLAGGTDTQYF. The DNA of the CDR3 is TGCAGTGCTCCCCCCTTTGGACTAGCGGGGGGGACAGATACGCAGTATTTT. The chain joins TRBV20-1 to TRBJ2-3; TRBD2 aligns across 15 bases. The CDR3 covers 17 residues. The germline V gene encodes CDR1 DFQATT and CDR2 SNEGSKA (reference sequence). With 5 bases clipped from V and 3 bases from J, the junction kept 9 bases outside the gene matches.

This clonotype was detected ten times or more. V and J are TRBV10-3 and TRBJ1-2; tentatively, D is TRBD1 (6 bases). V was cut by 0 bases and J by 4 bases, with 12 bases left in between. The length of the CDR3 is 15 residues. The germline V gene has CDR1 ENHRY and CDR2 SYGVKD. The CDR3 reads CAISESGTRTYGYTF. For the CDR3, the DNA is TGTGCCATCAGTGAGTCAGGGACACGCACCTATGGCTACACCTTC.

This clonotype appeared many times. CDR3 in DNA: TGTGCCAGCAGCCCCCGACTAGCGGGGGGGAACGGGGAGCTGTTTTTT. This translates into CASSPRLAGGNGELFF. The chain uses TRBV11-2 and TRBJ2-2; 14 nucleotides match TRBD2. The CDR3 is made up of 16 amino acids. J gave up 7 bases and V 5 bases, and 6 bases lay outside the gene matches. Germline V CDR1 and CDR2: SGHAT, FQNNGV.